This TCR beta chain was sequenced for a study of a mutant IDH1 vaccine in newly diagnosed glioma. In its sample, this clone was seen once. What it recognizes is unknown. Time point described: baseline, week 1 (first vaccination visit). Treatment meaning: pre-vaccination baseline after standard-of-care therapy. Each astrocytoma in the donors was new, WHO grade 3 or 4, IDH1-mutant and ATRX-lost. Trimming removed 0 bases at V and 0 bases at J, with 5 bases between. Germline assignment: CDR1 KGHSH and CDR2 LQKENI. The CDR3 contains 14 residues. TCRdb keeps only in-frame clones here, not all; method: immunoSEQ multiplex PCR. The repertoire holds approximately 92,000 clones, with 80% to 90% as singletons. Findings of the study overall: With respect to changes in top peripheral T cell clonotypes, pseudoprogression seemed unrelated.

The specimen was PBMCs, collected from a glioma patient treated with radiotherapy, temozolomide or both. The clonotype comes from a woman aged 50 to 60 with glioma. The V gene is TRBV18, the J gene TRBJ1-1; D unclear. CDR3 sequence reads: CASSPPTLNTEAFF. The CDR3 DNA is TGTGCCAGCTCACCACCGACTCTGAACACTGAAGCTTTCTTT.